The 23 T cell receptor beta chains given below trace back to one sample, sequenced in a study of cytomegalovirus exposure and HLA in healthy donors. With 60 Vbeta and 13 Jbeta primers, the PCR was carried out. The table came from immunoSEQ multiplex PCR; TCRdb's copy has only in-frame clones and leaves some out. The table includes about 160,000 clones, 80% to 90% detected once. The sequencing input was PBMCs. Receptor source: a woman aged 18-30 years in good health and CMV-seronegative.

This chain uses TRBV19 with TRBJ2-3, with 10 positions matching TRBD1. This CDR3 region has 14 residues. The V segment lost 5 bases and the J segment 5 bases; nucleotides outside the gene matches: 4. Germline V gene sequence: CDR1 LNHDA, CDR2 SQIVND (reference sequence). The CDR3 coding sequence is TGTGCCAGTAGTCCAGGACAGGGGGAAGATACGCAGTATTTT. It yields the protein CASSPGQGEDTQYF.

The V call is TRBV12-5, the J call TRBJ2-7; D ambiguous. This CDR3 spans 14 amino acids. Germline assignment: CDR1 LGHNT and CDR2 FRNRAP. The ends were cut back, 2 bases at V and 4 bases at J, with 12 bases in the middle. The CDR3 sequence is CASGLPQNVYEQYF. The CDR3 DNA is TGTGCTAGTGGTTTGCCGCAGAATGTTTACGAGCAGTACTTC.

J is TRBJ2-7 and V is TRBV27, with a possible D match to TRBD1 (5 bases). The CDR3 consists of 14 residues. CDR1 is MNHEY and CDR2 is SMNVEV in the germline V gene (reference sequence). V shed 3 bases and J shed 1 base, with 10 bases lying between them. Written as DNA, the CDR3 is TGTGCCAGCAGTTTTTTGGACAATTCCTACGAGCAGTACTTC. This encodes CASSFLDNSYEQYF.

The chain combines TRBV27 with TRBJ1-5, with D tentatively TRBD1 (5 bases). The CDR3 covers 17 residues. V was shortened by 5 bases and J by 2 bases, with 19 bases between the two germline ends. Germline CDR1 reads MNHEY; CDR2 reads SMNVEV (reference sequence). CDR3 in amino acids: CASSTRPGGVGNQPQHF. For the CDR3, the DNA is TGTGCCAGCAGTACACGCCCGGGAGGGGTTGGCAATCAGCCCCAGCATTTT.

The rearrangement joins TRBV6-5 to TRBJ2-6, with D possibly being TRBD2 (5 bases). Trimming took 6 bases from V and 4 from J, leaving 13 bases between them. CDR3 length: 15 residues. CDR1 is MNHEY and CDR2 is SVGAGI in the germline V gene. The CDR3 nucleotides are TGTGCCAGCAGCCCAGGACTTGTCGGGGCCAACGTCCTGACTTTC. It specifies CASSPGLVGANVLTF.

The rearrangement links TRBV10-3 to TRBJ2-7; unclear D gene. The CDR3 runs to 13 residues. The V end lost 2 bases, the J end lost 1 base, and 6 bases lay between the germline ends. Germline V gene data show CDR1 as ENHRY and CDR2 as SYGVKD. The chain's CDR3 is CAISEPLSYEQYF. The CDR3 bases are TGTGCCATCAGTGAGCCCCTTTCCTACGAGCAGTACTTC.

This chain joins TRBV9 and TRBJ2-1, with TRBD1 matching 12 bases. Looked up from germline, CDR1 is SGDLS and CDR2 is YYNGEE. J lost 10 bases, V lost 2 bases, and 13 bases had no gene match. This CDR3 contains 17 residues. In DNA form, the CDR3 reads TGTGCCAGCAGCGTTGGAGGGGGGGGACAGGGGGCTCGGGAGCAGTTCTTC. Translating gives CASSVGGGGQGAREQFF.

The chain couples TRBV7-9 to TRBJ1-1; D call uncertain. V was clipped by 0 bases and J by 6 bases, with 8 bases between them. Germline CDR1 and CDR2: SEHNR and FQNEAQ (reference sequence). This CDR3 comprises 13 residues. The DNA for the CDR3 is TGTGCCAGCAGCTTAGCCGGGGAAGCTGAAGCTTTCTTT. It codes for CASSLAGEAEAFF. The full variable domain, in which reference TRBV7-9 and TRBJ1-1 provide the parts outside the CDR3, is DTGVSQNPRHKITKRGQNVTFRCDPISEHNRLYWYRQTLGQGPEFLTYFQNEAQLEKSRLLSDRFSAERPKGSFSTLEIQRTEQGDSAMYLCASSLAGEAEAFFGQGTRLTVV.

The chain couples TRBV25-1 to TRBJ2-7; TRBD2 is a possible D gene (6 bases). CDR1 and CDR2 (germline): MGHDK, SYGVNS. This CDR3 spans 13 amino acids. V lost 5 bases to trimming and J lost 2 bases, with 10 bases between them. The CDR3 bases are TGTGCCAGCAGTCGGGGGAGACCCTACGAGCAGTACTTC. It codes for CASSRGRPYEQYF.

This chain links TRBV5-1 with TRBJ1-4, with 7 nucleotides matching TRBD1. V was clipped by 5 bases and J by 1 base; unmatched bases: 2. Germline V gene data show CDR1 as SGHRS and CDR2 as YFSETQ. The CDR3 extends over 14 amino acids. DNA for the CDR3: TGCGCCAGCAGTCGGGACAGAACTAATGAAAAACTGTTTTTT. Protein sequence: CASSRDRTNEKLFF.

The chain carries TRBV6-1 and TRBJ1-5; TRBD1 might be the D (6 bases). V was clipped by 0 bases and J by 4 bases, with 7 bases between them. The germline V gene has CDR1 MNHNS and CDR2 SASEGT. This CDR3 has 14 amino acids. DNA for the CDR3: TGTGCCAGCAGTGAAGCGCAGGGGAATCAGCCCCAGCATTTT. Its protein product is CASSEAQGNQPQHF.

This chain links TRBV5-1 with TRBJ1-3; weak D call: TRBD1 (5 bases). V shed 0 bases and J shed 1 base, with 11 bases lying between them. CDR1 and CDR2 (germline): SGHRS, YFSETQ. The CDR3 has 16 residues. The CDR3 spells CASSLVGGTSGNTIYF. For the CDR3, the DNA is TGCGCCAGCAGCTTGGTTGGGGGGACTTCTGGAAACACCATATATTTT. Combining the CDR3 with reference TRBV5-1 and TRBJ1-3 gives the whole variable domain KAGVTQTPRYLIKTRGQQVTLSCSPISGHRSVSWYQQTPGQGLQFLFEYFSETQRNKGNFPGRFSGRQFSNSRSEMNVSTLELGDSALYLCASSLVGGTSGNTIYFGEGSWLTVV.

The J gene is TRBJ2-1, the V gene TRBV2; TRBD2 aligns across 7 bases. J was trimmed by 7 bases and V by 7 bases; bases with no gene match: 4. This CDR3 is 12 amino acids long. Germline V gene data show CDR1 as SNHLY and CDR2 as FYNNEI. CDR3 sequence reads: CASTWEGNEQFF. For the CDR3, the DNA is TGTGCCAGCACATGGGAGGGGAATGAGCAGTTCTTC.

The V call is TRBV5-4, the J call TRBJ2-3; 11 bases agree with TRBD1. CDR3 size: 17 residues. J was trimmed by 4 bases and V by 4 bases; bases with no gene match: 11. Germline V gives CDR1 SGHNT, CDR2 YYREEE (reference sequence). As DNA, the CDR3 is TGTGCCAGCAGCCAACAGGGGACAGGGGGTTTCGCAGATACGCAGTATTTT. Amino acid sequence: CASSQQGTGGFADTQYF.

CDR3: CASRPPGGRREGYTF. DNA of the CDR3: TGTGCCAGCAGACCCCCAGGGGGGCGCAGGGAAGGCTACACCTTC. The V and J genes are TRBV27 and TRBJ1-2; 7 positions agree with TRBD1. The J segment lost 8 bases and the V segment lost 6 bases, leaving 15 bases of the junction unmatched. The germline gives CDR1 MNHEY, CDR2 SMNVEV (reference sequence). The CDR3 extends over 15 amino acids.

J is TRBJ1-1 and V is TRBV2; D uncertain. Trimming cost V 4 bases and J 10 bases, with 28 bases left between them. The CDR3 extends over 17 amino acids. The V gene's germline CDR1 is SNHLY and CDR2 FYNNEI. CDR3 DNA sequence: TGTGCCAGCAGTGTACCAAGGGATTCTTGGGGTGATAGCGCAGCTTTCTTT. Amino acid sequence: CASSVPRDSWGDSAAFF.

This chain links TRBV6-5 with TRBJ2-1; 9 bases are a match to TRBD1. Germline V gene lookup returns CDR1 MNHEY and CDR2 SVGAGI. Losses at the gene ends were 0 bases for V and 9 bases for J; bases not matched to a gene: 6. The CDR3 runs 15 residues. The CDR3: CASSYSWTGEGEQFF. As DNA, the CDR3 is TGTGCCAGCAGTTACTCATGGACAGGGGAGGGTGAGCAGTTCTTC.

V gene TRBV28 combines with J gene TRBJ2-7; 13 bases agree with TRBD2. Germline trimming cut 3 bases from V and 3 bases from J; bases unmatched to any gene: 17. The CDR3 has 20 residues. The germline CDR1 and CDR2 sequences are MDHEN and SYDVKM. The DNA of the CDR3 is TGTGCCAGCAGTTTTAAGTTCGCCCTGACTAGCGGGAGGAGGAGCTACGAGCAGTACTTC. Translation gives CASSFKFALTSGRRSYEQYF.

V is TRBV19 and J is TRBJ2-1; the D gene is possibly TRBD1 (5 bases). Germline CDR1 is LNHDA and CDR2 is SQIVND (reference sequence). The CDR3 spans 14 residues. The V and J ends lost 3 bases and 7 bases respectively, with 13 bases between them. The DNA of the CDR3 is TGTGCCAGTAGTATGCTCAGGGTCCTTAATGAGCAGTTCTTC. Its translation: CASSMLRVLNEQFF.

The chain has TRBV7-9 and TRBJ2-1; 7 positions agree with TRBD2. This CDR3 region has 15 residues. From germline, CDR1 is SEHNR and CDR2 FQNEAQ (reference sequence). Trimming at V came to 7 bases and at J to 7 bases, leaving 13 bases not matched to a gene. The CDR3, as DNA: TGTGCCAGCACAAGTACTAGCGAGGTTTGGAATGAGCAGTTCTTC. Translation: CASTSTSEVWNEQFF.

This chain links TRBV28 with TRBJ1-6; D remains unclear. The V end lost 4 bases, the J end lost 8 bases, and 6 bases lay between the germline ends. The CDR3 has 12 amino acids. The V gene's germline CDR1 is MDHEN and CDR2 SYDVKM. The CDR3 bases are TGTGCCAGCAGTTCCACATATTCACCCCTCCACTTT. This gives the protein CASSSTYSPLHF.

This clone was recorded once. The chain carries TRBV6-5 and TRBJ1-2; 8 positions match TRBD1. This CDR3 spans 15 amino acids. Germline CDR1 MNHEY, CDR2 SVGAGI. With 4 bases clipped from V and 5 bases from J, the junction kept 9 bases outside the gene matches. The CDR3 sequence: CASSSLDRGGYGYTF. The CDR3, as DNA: TGTGCCAGCAGTTCCCTCGACAGGGGAGGGTATGGCTACACCTTC.

This chain uses TRBV19 with TRBJ1-2; 8 bases agree with TRBD1. The J segment lost 3 bases and the V segment lost 5 bases, leaving 8 bases of the junction unmatched. This CDR3 comprises 15 residues. Germline assignment: CDR1 LNHDA and CDR2 SQIVND (reference sequence). The CDR3 sequence is CASSQLGTGDYGYTF. In DNA, the CDR3 is TGTGCCAGTAGTCAATTAGGGACAGGCGACTATGGCTACACCTTC.